This T cell receptor beta chain was recovered during a study of blood T cell repertoires in COVID-19. Study-level information: The samples span acute and convalescent COVID-19 from the United States, Italy and Spain. T cells, B-cell-depleted T cells, or PBMCs supplied cDNA or gDNA.

V dropped 0 bases and J dropped 5 bases, with 12 bases sitting between them. This CDR3 comprises 15 residues. Germline V gene data show CDR1 as SGDLS and CDR2 as YYNGEE. The authors' processing: Amplification with reference gene primers provided the estimates of nucleated cell counts. The data were produced by immunoSEQ multiplex PCR, yet TCRdb's version contains in-frame clones alone and is incomplete. D and trimming come from the DNA, and the V and J calls and clone size come from that table. Of a few hundred thousand clones in the sample, 88% were seen once. The sample comprised peripheral blood. The genes are TRBV9 and TRBJ1-5; no clear D. The sequence was collected from a man aged 18-30 years with active or convalescent COVID-19. The CDR3 DNA is TGTGCCAGCAGCGTAGGGCCGAGGATAGATCAGCCCCAGCATTTT. Residues: CASSVGPRIDQPQHF. Complete variable domain (other parts from reference TRBV9 and TRBJ1-5): DSGVTQTPKHLITATGQRVTLRCSPRSGDLSVYWYQQSLDQGLQFLIQYYNGEERAKGNILERFSAQQFPDLHSELNLSSLELGDSALYFCASSVGPRIDQPQHFGDGTRLSIL.